This T cell receptor beta chain was captured in a study of cytomegalovirus exposure and HLA in healthy donors. V was pared by 0 bases and J by 0 bases, with 13 bases between. Germline loops: CDR1 SGHNT, CDR2 YYREEE (reference sequence). The CDR3 runs to 17 residues. Comments on this clone: What it binds is unknown.

The PCR made use of 60 Vbeta and 13 Jbeta primers. The method was immunoSEQ multiplex PCR; TCRdb's version includes in-frame clones alone and lacks a portion of them. The sample has roughly 180,000 clones, about four fifths seen once. Study findings and constraints: Diagnosis of cytomegalovirus status made by the classifier reportedly showed high specificity and sensitivity. TCR beta sequences reportedly predicted most subjects' HLA-A and HLA-B alleles accurately.

The chain joins TRBV5-4 to TRBJ1-3; a weak D match, TRBD1 (6 bases). The clonotype comes from a girl between 5 and 17 years old in good health and CMV-seropositive. Source material: PBMCs. Here the CDR3 reads CASSLGQGIHSGNTIYF. The CDR3 DNA sequence: TGTGCCAGCAGCTTGGGGCAGGGGATCCACTCTGGAAACACCATATATTTT. Based on the CDR3 plus reference TRBV5-4 and TRBJ1-3, the full variable domain is ETGVTQSPTHLIKTRGQQVTLRCSSQSGHNTVSWYQQALGQGPQFIFQYYREEENGRGNFPPRFSGLQFPNYSSELNVNALELDDSALYLCASSLGQGIHSGNTIYFGEGSWLTVV.